The 26 T cell receptor beta chains listed next were all sequenced from one sample in a study of glioma-infiltrating T cells after dendritic cell vaccination. Produced via immunoSEQ multiplex PCR; TCRdb's table is partial and in-frame only. Among fewer than 25,000 clones, around nine tenths were seen once, and the ten largest hold just under 3%. Time point reported: after dendritic cell vaccination, including at tumor progression/relapse. Sequenced material: blood, taken after dendritic cell vaccination. The receptors shown here come from a human donor with glioblastoma.

The rearrangement uses TRBV21-1 and TRBJ1-5; the tabulated D call, TRBD1, remains unverified against the DNA. TRBV21-1 is an annotated pseudogene. This CDR3 contains 17 residues. The CDR3 DNA reads TGTGCCAGCAGGGACAGGGTGGCCATATATAGCAATCAGCCCCAGCATTTT. This translates into CASRDRVAIYSNQPQHF.

This clone showed up just a few times. This chain connects TRBV10-3 to TRBJ2-5; D is ambiguous. CDR3 length equals 11 residues. Germline lookup yields CDR1 ENHRY and CDR2 SYGVKD. V lost 8 bases and J lost 0, with 4 bases in between. Written as DNA, the CDR3 is TGTGCCATCGCGGACCAAGAGACCCAGTACTTC. Its protein product is CAIADQETQYF.

V usage is TRBV6-5 and J usage is TRBJ2-7, with D hard to call. From germline, CDR1 is MNHEY and CDR2 SVGAGI. Trimming left V 8 bases short and J 0 bases short, with 8 bases between. The CDR3 is 12 residues long. The chain's CDR3 is CASRPSSYEQYF. As DNA, the CDR3 is TGTGCCAGCCGCCCTAGCTCCTACGAGCAGTACTTC.

V usage is TRBV5-6 and J usage is TRBJ1-3, with D perhaps TRBD1 (5 bases). With 0 bases removed from V and 3 bases from J, the gap between germline ends came to 16 bases. CDR1 and CDR2 (germline): SGHDT, YYEEEE. There are 17 residues in the CDR3. CDR3 DNA sequence: TGTGCCAGCAGCTTGGCGACGTGGGGGACTTATGGAAACACCATATATTTT. Encoded protein: CASSLATWGTYGNTIYF.

This CDR3 is CASRGGSYEQYF. The CDR3 DNA sequence: TGTGCCAGCCGGGGGGGATCTTACGAGCAGTACTTC. The V gene is TRBV11-2, the J gene TRBJ2-7; 8 bases map to TRBD2. V lost 8 bases and J lost 4; bases outside the gene matches: 4. The germline V gene encodes CDR1 SGHAT and CDR2 FQNNGV. The CDR3 runs 12 residues. Full variable domain (rest looked up from reference TRBV11-2 and TRBJ2-7): EAGVAQSPRYKIIEKRQSVAFWCNPISGHATLYWYQQILGQGPKLLIQFQNNGVVDDSQLPKDRFSAERLKGVDSTLKIQPAKLEDSAVYLCASRGGSYEQYFGPGTRLTVT.

There are a few counts of this clone. The chain couples TRBV5-1 to TRBJ1-1; D remains ambiguous. This CDR3 region has 19 residues. Trimming stripped 4 bases from V and 0 bases from J, with 25 bases between. From germline, CDR1 is SGHRS and CDR2 YFSETQ. The CDR3 loop reads CASSPGVRASTAMNTEAFF. The DNA of the CDR3 is TGCGCCAGCAGCCCTGGAGTACGAGCCTCGACTGCTATGAACACTGAAGCTTTCTTT.

This clone was recorded only once. The chain recombines TRBV23-1 with TRBJ2-4; D call uncertain. TRBV23-1 is annotated as an ORF whose role is uncertain. The CDR3 has 15 residues. Trimming removed 0 bases at V and 6 bases at J, with 12 bases between. For the CDR3, the DNA is TGCGCCAGCAGTCAATCGTCTCAGAATTCAAACATTCAGTACTTC. This encodes CASSQSSQNSNIQYF.

The V call is TRBV19, the J call TRBJ1-3, with unresolved D. Germline loops: CDR1 LNHDA, CDR2 SQIVND (reference sequence). Trimming left V 9 bases short and J 3 bases short, with 12 bases between. There are 13 residues in the CDR3. This CDR3 reads CASPMPNGNTIYF. DNA of the CDR3: TGTGCCAGCCCTATGCCAAATGGAAACACCATATATTTT.

This chain joins TRBV5-1 and TRBJ2-7; 8 bases agree with TRBD2. The germline gives CDR1 SGHRS, CDR2 YFSETQ. With V trimmed by 0 bases and J by 3 bases, 5 bases remained unmatched. The CDR3 contains 15 residues. The CDR3 protein is CASSLAGGGSYEQYF. CDR3 bases: TGCGCCAGCAGCTTGGCCGGCGGGGGGAGCTACGAGCAGTACTTC.

This chain's CDR3 is CASSQGPSAQETQYF. CDR3 DNA sequence: TGTGCCAGCAGCCAAGGCCCTAGCGCGCAAGAGACCCAGTACTTC. The chain carries TRBV4-2 and TRBJ2-5, with D possibly matching TRBD2 (6 bases). CDR3 size: 15 residues. Germline V CDR1 and CDR2: LGHNA, YNFKEQ. Trimming left V 1 base short and J 2 bases short, with 11 bases between.

V gene TRBV7-9 combines with J gene TRBJ2-2; no reliable D call. The CDR3 runs 15 residues. The V and J ends lost 1 base and 1 base respectively, with 7 bases between them. Germline CDR1 SEHNR, CDR2 FQNEAQ (reference sequence). CDR3 protein: CASSLGNRNTGELFF. The CDR3 nucleotides are TGTGCCAGCAGCTTAGGGAACAGGAACACCGGGGAGCTGTTTTTT.

The chain employs TRBV5-3 and TRBJ2-7, with 11 bases matching TRBD1. TRBV5-3 falls under the ORF class, with uncertain function. The CDR3 extends over 14 amino acids. The V gene end was trimmed by 4 bases and the J gene end by 4 bases; junction bases not matched to a gene: 4. The CDR3 loop reads CARSTGTGGYEQYF. The CDR3 nucleotides are TGTGCCAGAAGCACCGGGACAGGGGGTTACGAGCAGTACTTC.

This clone was found once. This rearrangement joins TRBV5-1 to TRBJ1-1; 9 bases line up with TRBD1. The CDR3 extends over 16 amino acids. J was trimmed by 1 base and V by 5 bases; bases with no gene match: 9. Germline V CDR1 and CDR2: SGHRS, YFSETQ. CDR3 sequence reads: CASRWTGALQNTEAFF. CDR3 DNA: TGCGCCAGCAGGTGGACAGGGGCCCTTCAGAACACTGAAGCTTTCTTT.

This chain joins TRBV5-1 and TRBJ2-7; 10 bases align to TRBD1. Germline trimming cut 2 bases from V and 3 bases from J; bases unmatched to any gene: 2. The CDR3 has 14 residues. Per germline, CDR1 SGHRS and CDR2 YFSETQ. In DNA form, the CDR3 reads TGCGCCAGCAGCTTTGGGACAGGGGTCTACGAGCAGTACTTC. Protein product: CASSFGTGVYEQYF. Variable domain in full (rest from reference TRBV5-1 and TRBJ2-7): KAGVTQTPRYLIKTRGQQVTLSCSPISGHRSVSWYQQTPGQGLQFLFEYFSETQRNKGNFPGRFSGRQFSNSRSEMNVSTLELGDSALYLCASSFGTGVYEQYFGPGTRLTVT.

The V and J genes are TRBV5-1 and TRBJ1-1, with 7 bases identical to TRBD1. Trimming at V came to 1 base and at J to 4 bases, leaving 7 bases not matched to a gene. The CDR3 totals 15 residues. Looked up from germline, CDR1 is SGHRS and CDR2 is YFSETQ. DNA for the CDR3: TGCGCCAGCAGCTTGTCGGGGGACAGATCCACTGAAGCTTTCTTT. Protein: CASSLSGDRSTEAFF.

This rearrangement joins TRBV5-1 to TRBJ1-5; 8 bases are a match to TRBD1. Germline CDR1 reads SGHRS; CDR2 reads YFSETQ. The CDR3 length is 14 residues. J gave up 7 bases and V 4 bases, and 7 bases lay outside the gene matches. The CDR3 loop is CASSPGQGGQPQHF. Here the CDR3 DNA reads TGCGCCAGCAGCCCCGGACAGGGAGGCCAGCCCCAGCATTTT. Based on the CDR3 plus reference TRBV5-1 and TRBJ1-5, the full variable domain is KAGVTQTPRYLIKTRGQQVTLSCSPISGHRSVSWYQQTPGQGLQFLFEYFSETQRNKGNFPGRFSGRQFSNSRSEMNVSTLELGDSALYLCASSPGQGGQPQHFGDGTRLSIL.

This chain connects TRBV5-6 to TRBJ2-3; D is ambiguous. This CDR3 is 13 amino acids long. Deletions cut 4 bases from V and 1 base from J, with 7 bases between. In germline, CDR1 is SGHDT, CDR2 YYEEEE. As DNA, the CDR3 is TGTGCCAGCAGCCAGAGGCGCACAGATACGCAGTATTTT. Translating it yields CASSQRRTDTQYF.

V gene TRBV25-1 combines with J gene TRBJ2-5, with TRBD2 identical over 9 bases. V lost 5 bases to trimming and J lost 5 bases; unmatched junction nucleotides: 9. Germline V gene data show CDR1 as MGHDK and CDR2 as SYGVNS. The CDR3 is made up of 15 amino acids. This chain's CDR3 is CASSTPAGGPETQYF. The CDR3 region has the DNA TGTGCCAGCAGTACCCCAGCGGGGGGTCCCGAGACCCAGTACTTC.

This chain joins TRBV27 and TRBJ1-2; 11 bases line up with TRBD1. Trimming cost V 6 bases and J 7 bases; bases outside gene matches: 10. In germline, CDR1 is MNHEY, CDR2 SMNVEV (reference sequence). The CDR3 length is 15 residues. DNA of the CDR3: TGTGCCAGCAGCCCCGGGACAGGGGGTTTGGGTGGCTACACCTTC. Protein product: CASSPGTGGLGGYTF.

The CDR3 sequence: CASSNDRANSPLHF. CDR3 DNA sequence: TGTGCCAGCAGTAACGACAGGGCCAATTCACCCCTCCACTTT. V gene TRBV5-6 combines with J gene TRBJ1-6; TRBD1 matches at 7 bases. Germline CDR1 SGHDT, CDR2 YYEEEE. The CDR3 is 14 residues long. V was pared by 5 bases and J by 7 bases, with 6 bases of the junction left unmatched.

The rearrangement uses TRBV18 and TRBJ1-2; possibly TRBD1 for D (6 bases). V was shortened by 6 bases and J by 6 bases, with 20 bases between the two germline ends. The CDR3 spans 15 residues. Germline V gives CDR1 KGHSH, CDR2 LQKENI. The CDR3 region has the DNA TGTGCCAGCTCGCGGACTCGGGACACCACCCATGGCTACACCTTC. This sequence encodes CASSRTRDTTHGYTF.

The V and J genes are TRBV7-2 and TRBJ2-4; 7 bases are a match to TRBD2. The V gene's germline CDR1 is SGHTA and CDR2 FQGNSA. This CDR3 region has 14 residues. The ends lost 9 bases at V and 0 bases at J; junction bases unmatched: 5. The CDR3 coding sequence is TGTGCCAGTGGGGGAGGGACAGCCAAAAACATTCAGTACTTC. Translated: CASGGGTAKNIQYF.

This clone was seen just once. The chain has TRBV19 and TRBJ1-3; perhaps TRBD1 as D (5 bases). The CDR3 extends over 15 amino acids. CDR1 LNHDA and CDR2 SQIVND come from the germline V gene (reference sequence). V was shortened by 7 bases and J by 0 bases, with 13 bases between the two germline ends. Here the CDR3 reads CASTLTAISGNTIYF. As DNA, the CDR3 is TGTGCCAGTACCCTGACAGCCATCTCTGGAAACACCATATATTTT. Full variable domain (outside the CDR3, taken from reference TRBV19 and TRBJ1-3): DGGITQSPKYLFRKEGQNVTLSCEQNLNHDAMYWYRQDPGQGLRLIYYSQIVNDFQKGDIAEGYSVSREKKESFPLTVTSAQKNPTAFYLCASTLTAISGNTIYFGEGSWLTVV.

The chain has TRBV19 and TRBJ1-1, with TRBD1 as a possible D gene (5 bases). The germline V and J ends were trimmed by 9 bases and 3 bases, with 14 bases remaining between them. The CDR3 has 13 amino acids. Germline V gene data show CDR1 as LNHDA and CDR2 as SQIVND (reference sequence). The CDR3 here is CASIRRRDTEAFF. CDR3 DNA sequence: TGTGCCAGCATCAGACGCAGGGACACTGAAGCTTTCTTT.

This clone was seen only a few times. This chain links TRBV7-9 with TRBJ1-2, with 11 nucleotides matching TRBD1. There are 16 residues in the CDR3. V was clipped by 5 bases and J by 8 bases; unmatched bases: 13. Germline loops: CDR1 SEHNR, CDR2 FQNEAQ (reference sequence). DNA for the CDR3: TGTGCCAGCAGCACAGATATCGGACAGGGGGCTCGGGGCTACACCTTC. Translated: CASSTDIGQGARGYTF.

The chain has TRBV7-2 and TRBJ2-5; TRBD2 matches at 8 bases. The J call is in doubt because the DNA end fits TRBJ2-7 better. Germline loops: CDR1 SGHTA, CDR2 FQGNSA. The CDR3 length is 14 residues. As DNA, the CDR3 is TGTGCCAGCAGCTTAAGCGGGGGTAACTACGAGCAGTACTTC. Amino acids: CASSLSGGNYEQYF.